The 10 T cell receptor beta chains reported below all come from one sample, sequenced in a study of T cell repertoires in cytomegalovirus infection. TCRdb itself ran the reads through MiXCR, one entry per CDR3 protein. The table lists more than 200,000 distinct CDR3 sequences, approximately 9.1% of them singletons, with around 16% in the top ten. The specimen was PBMCs. Receptor source: a human donor in good health (CMV status not recorded). Some clones in this sample may be carry-over from other donors' samples.

Many counts were recorded for this clonotype. The chain links TRBV28 to TRBJ2-5; D is undetermined. Trimming removed 2 bases at V and 0 bases at J, with 13 bases between. CDR1 is MDHEN, CDR2 SYDVKM, per germline. The CDR3 totals 16 residues. CDR3 residues: CASSLNPGQDQETQYF. The CDR3 DNA sequence: TGTGCCAGCAGTTTAAACCCTGGCCAGGACCAAGAGACCCAGTACTTC.

In this sample, this clonotype turned up a few times. CDR3 nucleotide sequence: TGTGCCAGCAGCTCCTCTAGCGGGAGGACTTACGAGCAGTACTTC. It specifies CASSSSSGRTYEQYF. The rearrangement uses TRBV7-2 and TRBJ2-7, with 11 positions matching TRBD2. Per the germline V gene, CDR1 is SGHTA and CDR2 is FQGNSA. The ends lost 4 bases at V and 4 bases at J; junction bases unmatched: 6. The CDR3 contains 15 residues.

The chain couples TRBV28 to TRBJ1-2, with D uncertain. Germline V gene data show CDR1 as MDHEN and CDR2 as SYDVKM. This CDR3 comprises 12 residues. The V gene lost 5 bases and the J gene lost 8 bases, with 12 bases spanning the gap. The CDR3 DNA is TGTGCCAGCAGTACGGGCCCGGAGGGCTACACCTTC. Protein: CASSTGPEGYTF.

Remarks on this clonotype: Being one base from a much bigger clone, this may be a read error. CDR3 amino acids: CATSRETVYSKQPQHF. CDR3 DNA: TGTGCCACCAGCAGAGAAACAGTTTATAGCAAACAGCCCCAGCATTTT. The chain couples TRBV15 to TRBJ1-5; D remains unclear. Germline CDR1 is LNHNV and CDR2 is YYDKDF (reference sequence). This CDR3 contains 16 residues.

This clonotype has just a few counts. The genes are TRBV20-1 and TRBJ1-2, with TRBD1 as a possible D gene (5 bases). The CDR3 length is 15 residues. The ends were cut back, 0 bases at V and 2 bases at J, with 13 bases in the middle. Germline loops: CDR1 DFQATT, CDR2 SNEGSKA (reference sequence). In nucleotides, the CDR3 is TGCAGTGCTAGAGATCATTCAGCAGGGAACTATGGCTACACCTTC. The encoded protein is CSARDHSAGNYGYTF.

J is TRBJ1-6 and V is TRBV14, with 9 positions matching TRBD1. The CDR3 consists of 15 residues. V shed 4 bases and J 6 bases; nucleotides not matched to a gene: 4. In germline, CDR1 is SGHDN, CDR2 FVKESK. In DNA, the CDR3 is TGTGCCAGCAGCCGACAGGGGGTGGGTAATTCACCCCTCCACTTT. Its translation is CASSRQGVGNSPLHF.

V and J are TRBV19 and TRBJ1-6; 9 bases line up with TRBD1. This CDR3 has 18 amino acids. CDR1 is LNHDA, CDR2 SQIVND, per germline (reference sequence). J was trimmed by 7 bases and V by 7 bases; bases with no gene match: 17. CDR3 sequence reads: CASKRGRAAGQGNSPLHF. The CDR3 nucleotides are TGTGCCAGTAAAAGGGGAAGGGCCGCTGGACAGGGGAATTCACCCCTCCACTTT.

V usage is TRBV27 and J usage is TRBJ2-7; D tentatively reads TRBD1 or TRBD2 (5 bases each). V lost 2 bases to trimming and J lost 6 bases, with 14 bases between them. The CDR3 has 14 residues. From germline, CDR1 is MNHEY and CDR2 SMNVEV (reference sequence). The CDR3 region is CASSLRRDRGEQYF. The CDR3 coding sequence is TGTGCCAGCAGTTTAAGAAGGGACCGAGGCGAGCAGTACTTC.

In this sample, this clonotype turned up many times. This chain connects TRBV7-2 to TRBJ2-1; 8 nucleotides align to TRBD2. The J segment lost 5 bases and the V segment lost 5 bases, leaving 5 bases of the junction unmatched. The CDR3 runs to 14 residues. The germline V gene encodes CDR1 SGHTA and CDR2 FQGNSA. The CDR3 reads CASSASGGNNEQFF. Written as DNA, the CDR3 is TGTGCCAGCAGCGCAAGCGGGGGAAACAATGAGCAGTTCTTC.

The rearrangement links TRBV9 to TRBJ2-3, with 11 bases fitting TRBD2. Unmatched junction bases numbered 1, after V lost 0 bases and J lost 4 bases. Germline lookup yields CDR1 SGDLS and CDR2 YYNGEE. The CDR3 consists of 15 residues. The CDR3 DNA follows: TGTGCCAGCAGCGTAGATAGCGGGGGGGCAGATACGCAGTATTTT. This gives the protein CASSVDSGGADTQYF.